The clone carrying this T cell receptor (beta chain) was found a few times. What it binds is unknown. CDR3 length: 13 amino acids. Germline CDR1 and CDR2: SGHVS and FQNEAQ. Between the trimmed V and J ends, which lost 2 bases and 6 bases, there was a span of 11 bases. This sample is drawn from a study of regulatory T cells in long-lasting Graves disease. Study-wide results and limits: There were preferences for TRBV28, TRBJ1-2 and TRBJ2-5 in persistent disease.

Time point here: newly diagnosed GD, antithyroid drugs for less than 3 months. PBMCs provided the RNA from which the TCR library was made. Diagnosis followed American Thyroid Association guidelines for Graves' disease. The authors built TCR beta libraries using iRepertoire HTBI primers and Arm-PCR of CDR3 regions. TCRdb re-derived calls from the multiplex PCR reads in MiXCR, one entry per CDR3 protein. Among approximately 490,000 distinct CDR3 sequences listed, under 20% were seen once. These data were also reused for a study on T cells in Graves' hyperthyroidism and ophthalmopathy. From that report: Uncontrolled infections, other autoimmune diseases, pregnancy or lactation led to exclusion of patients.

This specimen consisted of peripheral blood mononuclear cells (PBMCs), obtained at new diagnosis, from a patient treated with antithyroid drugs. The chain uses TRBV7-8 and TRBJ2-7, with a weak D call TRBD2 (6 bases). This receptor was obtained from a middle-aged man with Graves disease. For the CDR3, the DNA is TGTGCCAGCAGCTTACGACAGCGGGCCGAGCAGTACTTC. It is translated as CASSLRQRAEQYF.